The entry that follows covers one T cell receptor (beta chain) sequence. What this receptor recognizes is not known. Per-base qualities were not stored, and no clone one base away is much larger. TCRbeta CDR3 regions were amplified from genomic DNA by means of the immunoSEQ Assay, a bias-controlled multiplex PCR. The original pipeline was this. Within the assay, amplification of reference gene primers was used to estimate how many nucleated cells each sample contained. Sequence reads were collapsed and filtered to measure the absolute abundance of every unique TCRbeta CDR3 rearrangement. Productive Simpson clonality was computed per sample as the square root of Simpson's diversity index over productive rearrangements. Entries here come from immuneACCESS through TCRdb and include only in-frame sequences with V and J called. Some clones fail to appear in such tables; in the studies checked, an unresolved V gene covers under half of the shortfall, and the cause of the remainder is unknown. The V and J calls and clone size were taken over from that table, and D and trimming were inferred from the DNA. This sample holds about 99,000 clones; around 74% were observed only once. The top ten constitute around a sixth of the sample.

This sample is drawn from a study of blood T cell repertoires in COVID-19 (dated by TCRdb to 2020 to 2021). A note on the overall study: Collaborator samples came from the United States, Italy and Spain and covered acute and convalescent phases of COVID-19. The sample metadata nearly always contained a de-identified subject ID, COVID-19 status, age in years and sex. Samples were obtained from the ongoing ImmuneRACE study (first 160 participants) and from over 1,000 subjects provided by 6 global collaborators. Where available, HLA class I and class II types were taken from metadata supplied by the sample provider and were not determined by assay-based typing. The prospective study material was composed of cDNA or gDNA derived from T cells, B-cell-depleted T cells, or PBMCs. The repertoires were released in a freely available public database meant as a resource for research on the immune response to SARS-CoV-2. Deeply sampled blood TCRbeta repertoires from subjects exposed to, actively infected with, or recovered from COVID-19 were included in the dataset. Study-wide conclusions, independent of this receptor: How much clinical and demographic metadata was included differed by source and by participant, and the metadata was provided uncurated.

Whole blood was collected in K2EDTA tubes by collaborating institutions according to the institutions' own protocols. Collaborator samples were shipped for TCRbeta analysis as frozen whole blood, isolated PBMCs, or DNA extracted from either sample type. The CDR3 starts with the cysteine, ends with the phenylalanine, and has 13 residues. The read is trimmed to its CDR3 DNA, 39 bases read in frame from base 1. The germline V gene sets CDR1 to SGHTA and CDR2 to FQGTGA. V is pruned by 2 bases and J by 10 bases, leaving 4 bases of the junction without a gene match. This receptor was taken from a woman aged 80 or over with active or convalescent COVID-19. The material sequenced was peripheral blood. The chain uses TRBV7-3 and TRBJ2-1, and 8 bases in between align with TRBD1. The encoded CDR3 is CASSLSRTGEQFF. Read as DNA, the sequence is TGTGCCAGCAGCTTATCGCGGACAGGGGAGCAGTTCTTC. Joined to the reference TRBV7-3 and TRBJ2-1 proteins, this CDR3 gives the full variable domain: GAGVSQTPSNKVTEKGKYVELRCDPISGHTALYWYRQSLGQGPEFLIYFQGTGAADDSGLPNDRFFAVRPEGSVSTLKIQRTERGDSAVYLCASSLSRTGEQFFGPGTRLTVL.